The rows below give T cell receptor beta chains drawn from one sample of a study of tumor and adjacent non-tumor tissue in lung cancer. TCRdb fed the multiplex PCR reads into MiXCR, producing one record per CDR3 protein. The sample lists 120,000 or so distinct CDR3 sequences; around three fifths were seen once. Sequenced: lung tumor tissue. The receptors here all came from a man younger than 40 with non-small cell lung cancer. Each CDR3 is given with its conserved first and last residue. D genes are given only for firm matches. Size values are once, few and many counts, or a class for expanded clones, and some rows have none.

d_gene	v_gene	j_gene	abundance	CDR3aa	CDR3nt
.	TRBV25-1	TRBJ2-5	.	CASSQGRETQYF	TGTGCCAGCTCTCAGGGACGAGAGACCCAGTACTTC
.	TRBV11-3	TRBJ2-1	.	CANSPAPGDNEQFF	TGTGCCAACAGCCCTGCTCCGGGGGACAATGAGCAGTTCTTC
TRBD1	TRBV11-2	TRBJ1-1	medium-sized	CASRRQGEAFF	TGTGCCAGCAGAAGACAGGGGGAGGCTTTCTTT
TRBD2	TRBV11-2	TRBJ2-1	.	CASGNTVTSGRDEQFF	TGTGCCAGCGGCAACACGGTGACTAGCGGGAGGGATGAGCAGTTCTTC
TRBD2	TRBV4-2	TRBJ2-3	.	CAISPTGTSGTDTQYF	TGTGCCATCAGTCCCACCGGGACTAGTGGCACAGATACGCAGTATTTT
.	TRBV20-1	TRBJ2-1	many	CSAKRFLSSYNEQFF	TGCAGTGCTAAGCGGTTCTTGAGCTCCTACAATGAGCAGTTCTTC
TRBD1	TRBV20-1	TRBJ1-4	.	CSATTQGLNEKLFF	TGTAGTGCCACGACACAGGGGTTGAATGAAAAACTGTTTTTT
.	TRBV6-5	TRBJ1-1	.	CASSYLWVNTEAFF	TGTGCCAGCAGCTACTTGTGGGTGAACACTGAAGCTTTCTTT
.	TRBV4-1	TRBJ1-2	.	CASSQGWGYGYTF	TGCGCCAGCAGCCAAGGCTGGGGGTATGGCTACACCTTC
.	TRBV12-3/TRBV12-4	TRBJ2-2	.	CASSWGFGERTGELFF	TGTGCCAGCAGTTGGGGGTTCGGGGAAAGAACCGGGGAGCTGTTTTTT
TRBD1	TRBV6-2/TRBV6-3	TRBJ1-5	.	CASRTGGYQRQHF	TGCGCCAGCAGAACAGGGGGCTATCAGCGCCAGCATTTT
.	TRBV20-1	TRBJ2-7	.	CSARGRSSRRRGEQYF	TGTAGTGCTAGAGGGCGGTCTAGCAGGAGGAGGGGTGAGCAGTACTTC
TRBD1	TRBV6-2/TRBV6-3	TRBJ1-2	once	CAGSYYRGSGYGYTF	TGTGCCGGCAGTTACTACAGGGGTTCGGGCTATGGCTACACCTTC
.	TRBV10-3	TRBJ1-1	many	CAISEWGSGTEAFF	TGTGCCATCAGTGAGTGGGGGTCGGGCACTGAAGCTTTCTTT
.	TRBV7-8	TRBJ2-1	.	CASSLKGGSLGVNEQFF	TGTGCCAGCAGCTTAAAGGGGGGGAGTCTAGGCGTCAATGAGCAGTTCTTC
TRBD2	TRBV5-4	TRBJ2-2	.	CASSFSGRAGELVF	TGTGCCAGCAGCTTTAGCGGGAGGGCCGGGGAGCTGGTTTTT
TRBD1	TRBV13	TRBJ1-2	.	CASRTGVYDYGYTF	TGTGCCAGCAGGACAGGGGTTTACGACTATGGCTACACCTTC
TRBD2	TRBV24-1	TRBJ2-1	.	CATSDSLGLAVEPSRDEQFF	TGTGCCACCAGTGACTCCCTGGGACTAGCGGTAGAGCCCTCAAGGGATGAGCAGTTCTTC
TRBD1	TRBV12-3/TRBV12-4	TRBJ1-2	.	CASSRQGGPYGCTF	TGTGCCAGCAGCAGACAGGGGGGACCCTATGGCTGCACCTTC
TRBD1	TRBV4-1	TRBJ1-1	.	CASRQDEGADTGAFF	TGCGCCAGCAGGCAAGATGAGGGGGCAGACACTGGAGCTTTCTTT
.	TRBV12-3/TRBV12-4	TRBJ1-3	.	CASCCPLGTSGNTIYF	TGTGCCAGCTGTTGCCCCCTGGGGACCTCTGGAAACACCATATATTTT
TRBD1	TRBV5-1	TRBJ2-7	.	CASSARGGHEQYF	TGCGCCAGCAGCGCCCGAGGGGGCCACGAGCAGTACTTC
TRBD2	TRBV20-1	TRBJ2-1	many	CSAPQTSGYNEQFF	TGCAGTGCCCCTCAGACTAGCGGATACAATGAGCAGTTCTTC
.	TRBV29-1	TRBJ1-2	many	CSVEDHRRTGIRNYGYTF	TGCAGCGTTGAAGATCATAGGCGAACCGGCATACGTAACTATGGCTACACCTTC
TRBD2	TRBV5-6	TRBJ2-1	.	CANSRGTSGRSNEQFF	TGTGCCAACAGCCGGGGGACTAGCGGGAGGTCTAATGAACAGTTCTTC